The subject of this entry is one T cell receptor beta chain. There is no known antigen for this receptor. No much larger clone is present one base from it, and per-base qualities are unavailable. The junction shows trimming of 1 base on V and 6 bases on J, plus 6 bases between the germline ends. CDR3 length: 12 amino acids, cysteine to phenylalanine. Only CDR3 DNA remains: 36 bases, in frame from the first base. Taken from the germline V gene (reference sequence), the CDR1 and CDR2 loops are SGHNT and YYREEE. These data are taken from a study of control samples from healthy donors and cancer patients (dated by TCRdb to 2018 to 2020). The library was obtained by the immunoSEQ multiplex PCR assay. TCRdb provides this immuneACCESS table in a form limited to in-frame rearrangements. Some clones are lacking; in checked studies, under half of them reflect an unresolved V gene, and why the rest are absent is not known. The sample has 35,000 to 40,000 clones on record, more than 70% of them singletons. The ten most abundant clones make up 20% to 25% of the sample.

This clonotype was sampled from a woman aged 60-75 years with lung cancer. The chain employs TRBV5-4 and TRBJ2-3; matching of 5 bases hints at TRBD1 as the D gene. The source material was PBMCs. CDR3 sequence: CASSLQGDTQYF. The DNA sequence is TGTGCCAGCAGCTTGCAGGGTGATACGCAGTATTTT.